This T cell receptor (beta chain) was recovered during a study of T-cell memory formation after mild COVID-19. With regard to this clonotype: Its antigen remains unknown.

Constant-segment primers were used for 5'RACE, and the resulting TCR alpha and TCR beta cDNA libraries carried sample barcodes and UMIs. Using its own MiXCR run on the 5' RACE reads, TCRdb lists one record per CDR3 protein. Of approximately 99,000 distinct CDR3 sequences in the sample, 15% to 20% were seen once. General observations from the study: The second-wave clones peaking on day 37 were not confirmed as SARS-CoV-2-specific. The study found contracting CD4+ clones mainly in CM and EM and contracting CD8+ clones in EMRA. From day 15 to 85, contracting clones were balanced between CD4 and CD8, whereas later expanders leaned toward CD4+.

Between the trimmed V and J ends, which lost 1 base and 0 bases, there was a span of 13 bases. The germline V gene encodes CDR1 SGHTA and CDR2 FQGNSA. The CDR3 length is 18 residues. This chain links TRBV7-2 with TRBJ1-6, with D possibly TRBD1 on 6 matching bases. The TCR originated in a man aged 18-30 years who had mild COVID-19 (a few samples of this study predate the infection). Cell type and time point are not known. Source material: PBMCs or a T cell subset sorted from them (not recorded which). The CDR3 DNA reads as TGTGCCAGCAGCTTAGGGCAGGGGAAGGGCTCCTATAATTCACCCCTCCACTTT. It specifies CASSLGQGKGSYNSPLHF.